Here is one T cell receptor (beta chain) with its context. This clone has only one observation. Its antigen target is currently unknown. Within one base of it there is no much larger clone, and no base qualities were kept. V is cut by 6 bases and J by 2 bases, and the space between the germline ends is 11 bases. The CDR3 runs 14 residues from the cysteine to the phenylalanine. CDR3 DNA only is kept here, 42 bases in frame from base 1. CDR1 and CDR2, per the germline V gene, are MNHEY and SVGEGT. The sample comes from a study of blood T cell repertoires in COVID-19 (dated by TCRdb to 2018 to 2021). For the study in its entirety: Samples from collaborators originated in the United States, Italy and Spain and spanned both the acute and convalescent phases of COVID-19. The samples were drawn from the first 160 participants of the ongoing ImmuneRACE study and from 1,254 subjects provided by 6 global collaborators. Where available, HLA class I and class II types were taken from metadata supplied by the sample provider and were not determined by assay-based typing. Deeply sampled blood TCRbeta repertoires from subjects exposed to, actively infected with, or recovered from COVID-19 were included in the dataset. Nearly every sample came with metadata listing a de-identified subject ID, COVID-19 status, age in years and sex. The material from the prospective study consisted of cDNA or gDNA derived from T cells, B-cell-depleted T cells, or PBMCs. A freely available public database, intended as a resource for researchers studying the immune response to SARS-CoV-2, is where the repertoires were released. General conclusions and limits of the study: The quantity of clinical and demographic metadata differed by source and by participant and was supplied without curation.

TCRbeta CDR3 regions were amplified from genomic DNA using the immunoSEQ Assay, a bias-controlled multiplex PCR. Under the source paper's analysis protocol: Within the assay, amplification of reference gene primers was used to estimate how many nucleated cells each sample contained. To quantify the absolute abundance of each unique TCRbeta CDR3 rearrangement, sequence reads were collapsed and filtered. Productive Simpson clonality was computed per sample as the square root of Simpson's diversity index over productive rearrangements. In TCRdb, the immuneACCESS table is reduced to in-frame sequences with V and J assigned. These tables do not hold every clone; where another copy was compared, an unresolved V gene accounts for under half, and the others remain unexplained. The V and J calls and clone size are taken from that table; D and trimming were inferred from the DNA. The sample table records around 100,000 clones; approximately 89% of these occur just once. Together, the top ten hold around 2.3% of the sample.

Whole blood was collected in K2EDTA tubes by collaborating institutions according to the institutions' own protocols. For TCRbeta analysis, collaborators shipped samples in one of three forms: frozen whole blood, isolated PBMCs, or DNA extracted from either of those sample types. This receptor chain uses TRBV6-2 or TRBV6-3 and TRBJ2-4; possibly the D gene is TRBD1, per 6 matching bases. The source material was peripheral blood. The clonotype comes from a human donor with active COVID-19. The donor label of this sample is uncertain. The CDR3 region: CASSQTGTKNIQYF. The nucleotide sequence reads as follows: TGTGCCAGCAGCCAAACAGGGACCAAAAACATTCAGTACTTC.